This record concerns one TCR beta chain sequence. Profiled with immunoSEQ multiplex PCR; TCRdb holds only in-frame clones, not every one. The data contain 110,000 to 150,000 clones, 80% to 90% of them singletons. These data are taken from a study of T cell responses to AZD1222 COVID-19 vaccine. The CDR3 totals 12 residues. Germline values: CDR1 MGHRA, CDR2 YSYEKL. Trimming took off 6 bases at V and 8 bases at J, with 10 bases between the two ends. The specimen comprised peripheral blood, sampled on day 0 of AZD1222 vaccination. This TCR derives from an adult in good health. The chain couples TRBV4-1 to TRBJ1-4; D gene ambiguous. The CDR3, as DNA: TGCGCCAGCAGGAAAGTGGGGGAAAAACTGTTTTTT. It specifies CASRKVGEKLFF.